This T cell receptor beta chain was profiled in a study of CXCR3-negative and CXCR3-positive naive CD8 T cells. Per CD8+ T cell subset, triplicate sorts of 300,000 or so cells each were done. For this clonotype: Its target is unknown.

Whole-study results and caveats: Hydrophobicity was higher for TRB CDR3s found in CXCR3-positive naive cells than in CXCR3-negative naive cells. Both naive subsets showed comparably high diversity, and memory CD8+ cells showed much lower diversity.

UMI-labeled 5' RACE TRB cDNA libraries were prepared from the cells. TCRdb reprocessed the 5' RACE reads, keeping one entry per CDR3 protein, no DNA. This repertoire comprises 120,000 to 150,000 distinct CDR3 sequences; its ten largest clones make up about 0.28%. CDR1 and CDR2 from the germline V gene are MNHEY and SVGAGI. The CDR3 contains 15 residues. The V and J genes are TRBV6-5 and TRBJ1-1. The source material was naive CXCR3+ CD8+ T cells from blood. Documented subset: CD45RO-CCR7+CD27+CD95- naive CD8+ T cells expressing CXCR3 (TNR3+). This receptor was taken from a human donor in good health. Some clones in this sample may be carry-over from other donors' samples. CDR3 protein: CASSYGGGSETEALF.